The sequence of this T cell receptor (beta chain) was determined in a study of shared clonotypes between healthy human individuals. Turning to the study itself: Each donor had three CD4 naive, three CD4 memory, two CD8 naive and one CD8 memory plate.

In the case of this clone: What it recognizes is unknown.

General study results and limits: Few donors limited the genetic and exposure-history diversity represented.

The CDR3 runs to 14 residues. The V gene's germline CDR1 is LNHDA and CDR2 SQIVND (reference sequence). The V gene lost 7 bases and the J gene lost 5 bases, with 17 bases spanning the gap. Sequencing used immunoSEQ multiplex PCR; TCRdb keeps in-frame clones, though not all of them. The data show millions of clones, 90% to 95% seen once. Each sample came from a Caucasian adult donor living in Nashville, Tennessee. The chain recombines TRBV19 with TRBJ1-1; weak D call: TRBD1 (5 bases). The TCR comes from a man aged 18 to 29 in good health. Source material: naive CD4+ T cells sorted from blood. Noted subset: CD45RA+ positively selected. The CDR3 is CASTASRERTEAFF. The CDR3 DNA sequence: TGTGCCAGTACCGCATCCAGGGAGAGGACTGAAGCTTTCTTT.